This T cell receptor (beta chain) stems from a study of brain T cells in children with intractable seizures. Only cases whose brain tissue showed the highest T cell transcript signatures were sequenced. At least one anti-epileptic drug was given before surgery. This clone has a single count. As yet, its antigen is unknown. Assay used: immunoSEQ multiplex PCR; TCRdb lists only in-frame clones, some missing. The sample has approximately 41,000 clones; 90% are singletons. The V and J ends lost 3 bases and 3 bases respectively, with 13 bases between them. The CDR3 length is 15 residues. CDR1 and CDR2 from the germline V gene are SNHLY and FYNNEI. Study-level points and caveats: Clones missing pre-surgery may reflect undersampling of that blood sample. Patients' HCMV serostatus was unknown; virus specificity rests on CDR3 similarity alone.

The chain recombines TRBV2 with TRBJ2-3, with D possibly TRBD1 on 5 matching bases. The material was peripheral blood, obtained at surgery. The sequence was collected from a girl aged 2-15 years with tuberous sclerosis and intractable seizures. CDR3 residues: CASSDLAGWTDTQYF. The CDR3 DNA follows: TGTGCCAGCAGTGATCTGGCAGGGTGGACAGATACGCAGTATTTT.